Given below is one T cell receptor (beta chain) in context. Its antigen is unknown. This could be a read error, since a much larger clone is one nucleotide away. This entry is derived from a study of early T cells in non-severe SARS-CoV-2 infection. Findings and limits, study-wide: Anti-spike CD8 responses were favored in VDJdb matching, and private and CD4 specificities were missed.

The TCR library protocol attached unique molecular identifiers to the individual cDNA molecules. MiXCR, run by TCRdb on the 5' RACE reads, gives a single entry per CDR3 protein. The repertoire has approximately 38,000 distinct CDR3 sequences, over 3.5% of them found once; the top ten carry around 4.5%. The V and J ends lost 5 bases and 5 bases respectively, with 18 bases between them. This CDR3 region has 15 residues. Germline assignment: CDR1 WNHNN and CDR2 SYGVQD (reference sequence). This clonotype originated in an adult who was a healthcare worker with PCR-confirmed SARS-CoV-2 infection or an uninfected control (not recorded which). Sequences were obtained from whole blood. The chain recombines TRBV10-1 with TRBJ2-5; D could derive from TRBD1 or TRBD2 (6 bases each). The CDR3 protein is CASSPGTSRGETQYF. In DNA form, the CDR3 reads TGCGCCAGCAGTCCCGGGACAAGCCGGGGGGAGACCCAGTACTTC.